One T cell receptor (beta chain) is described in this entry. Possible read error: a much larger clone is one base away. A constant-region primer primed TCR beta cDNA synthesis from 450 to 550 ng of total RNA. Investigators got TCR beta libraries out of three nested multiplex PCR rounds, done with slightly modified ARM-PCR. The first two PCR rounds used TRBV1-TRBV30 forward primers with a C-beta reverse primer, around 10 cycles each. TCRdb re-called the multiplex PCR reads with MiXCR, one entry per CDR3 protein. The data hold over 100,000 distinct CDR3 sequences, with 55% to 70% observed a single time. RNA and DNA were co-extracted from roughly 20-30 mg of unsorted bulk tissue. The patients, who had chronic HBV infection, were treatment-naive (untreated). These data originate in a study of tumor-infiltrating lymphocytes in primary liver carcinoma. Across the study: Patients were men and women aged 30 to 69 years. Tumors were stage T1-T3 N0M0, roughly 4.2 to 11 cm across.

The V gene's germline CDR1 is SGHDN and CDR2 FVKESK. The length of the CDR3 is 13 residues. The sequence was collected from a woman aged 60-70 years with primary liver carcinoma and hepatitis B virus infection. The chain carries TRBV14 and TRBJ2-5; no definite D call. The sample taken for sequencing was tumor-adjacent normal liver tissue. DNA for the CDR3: TGTGTCAGCAGCCGAGGTCAGTGGGAGACCCAGTACTTC. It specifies CVSSRGQWETQYF.